Reported below is one T cell receptor beta chain. The data are from a study of CD8 T cells in ankylosing spondylitis. TCRdb re-called the 5' RACE reads with MiXCR, one entry per CDR3 protein. Of some 290,000 distinct CDR3 sequences in the sample, about 19% were seen once. CDR1 and CDR2 (germline): KGHSH, LQKENI. CDR3 length equals 12 residues. V dropped 4 bases and J dropped 13 bases, with 16 bases sitting between them. What was sequenced was blood, either unsorted or a sorted T cell fraction (not recorded which). The TCR originated in a male donor with ankylosing spondylitis or in good health (not recorded which). This sequence joins TRBV18 and TRBJ1-1; no reliable D call. CDR3 in amino acids: CASSLRTENVFF. In DNA form, the CDR3 reads TGTGCCAGCTCACTTCGGACCGAAAACGTTTTCTTT.